This T cell receptor (beta chain) was obtained from a study of OX40 agonist ivuxolimab in advanced cancers. About the investigation overall: The costimulatory receptor OX40 (CD134) was targeted by ivuxolimab, a fully human IgG2 agonistic monoclonal antibody. Intravenous ivuxolimab was administered to patients every 2 weeks at six dose levels: 0.01, 0.1, 0.3, 1.5, 3 and 10 mg/kg. Of the approximately 54 dose-escalation patients, hepatocellular carcinoma was present in approximately 20, melanoma in roughly 15, renal cell carcinoma in 9 and head and neck cancer in 9. In the dose-escalation cohort, 70% to 85% of patients were male, and the mean age was 60 years with a range of roughly 20 to 79. Patients were allowed to have had prior anti-PD-1, anti-PD-L1 or anti-CTLA-4 therapy, and 40% to 45% of the dose-escalation patients had previously received checkpoint inhibitors. Partial responses occurred in three dose-escalation patients, of whom one had hepatocellular carcinoma and two had cutaneous melanoma. Peripheral TCRbeta sequencing was intended to test whether TCR sequence diversity was altered and clonal T-cell expansion was caused by ivuxolimab. The paper describes the monotherapy dose-escalation part (N of about 47 patients) of the phase I trial of ivuxolimab. Summary of the overall study and its limitations: At doses from 0.1 to 3.0 mg/kg, clonal expansion was seen in both CD4+ and CD8+ blood T cells between baseline and week 6. After ivuxolimab, CD8+ T cells had more expanded clones than CD4+ T cells on average. Low levels of normalized T-cell clonal expansion were also seen in some nonresponding patients. The antigen specificity of the clonally expanded peripheral T cells was not determined. In the 0.1-3.0 mg/kg groups, partial responders were among the patients with the lowest normalized peripheral clonal expansion, particularly in CD8+ T cells.

Patients with a history of autoimmune disease or receiving systemic immunosuppression were excluded from the trial. In every dose cohort, peripheral blood was drawn for TCR sequencing at baseline, cycle 4 day 1, and cycle 7 day 1. Samples came from an open-label, multicenter, first-in-human phase I dose-escalation trial of ivuxolimab. Adults with locally advanced or metastatic melanoma, renal cell carcinoma, hepatocellular carcinoma or head and neck squamous cell carcinoma were enrolled in the trial. Before TCR sequencing, CD4+ T cells and CD8+ T cells were sorted from peripheral blood as separate populations. Notes on this clone: Its antigen is unknown. No much larger clonotype is one base removed from it; base qualities were not supplied.

To sequence the TCRbeta CDR3 region, genomic DNA was isolated from the sorted cells. The immunoSEQ Assay was used for sequencing of TCRbeta CDR3 regions. The immuneACCESS repertoire file appears here via TCRdb, limited to in-frame rearrangements. These files lack a portion of the clones; in checked studies, under half of the deficit traces to unresolved V genes, and the cause of the others is not known. The sample table records about 33,000 clones; around 90% of these occur just once. 3.5% to 5% of the sample comes from the top ten. The CDR3, from cysteine to phenylalanine, totals 17 residues. The read is trimmed to its CDR3 DNA, 51 bases read in frame from base 1. As encoded in the germline V gene, CDR1 is KGHSH while CDR2 is LQKENI. Compared with germline, V lacks 5 bases and J lacks 5 bases; bases without a gene match: 11.

This specimen consisted of CD4+ or CD8+ T cells sorted from blood, obtained in a trial of the OX40 agonist ivuxolimab. The rearrangement combines TRBV18 with TRBJ2-5, with 13 junctional bases fitting TRBD2. The clonotype was recovered from an adult with an advanced solid tumor such as melanoma, head and neck, liver or kidney cancer. The DNA sequence is given as TGTGCCAGCTCAGTCCCGGGACTAGCGGGAAACGTGGAGACCCAGTACTTC. Its product reads: CASSVPGLAGNVETQYF.